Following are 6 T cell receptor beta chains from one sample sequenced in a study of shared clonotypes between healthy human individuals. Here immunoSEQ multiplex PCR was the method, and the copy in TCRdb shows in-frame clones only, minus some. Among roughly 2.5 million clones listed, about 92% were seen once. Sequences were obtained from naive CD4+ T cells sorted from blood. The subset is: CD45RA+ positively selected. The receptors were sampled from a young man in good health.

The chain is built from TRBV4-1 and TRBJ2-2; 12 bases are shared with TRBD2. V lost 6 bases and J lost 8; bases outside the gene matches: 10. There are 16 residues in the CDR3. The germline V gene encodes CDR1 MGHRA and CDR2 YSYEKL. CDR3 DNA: TGCGCCAGCAGGCGGACTAGCGGGACCTACCCGGGGGAGCTGTTTTTT. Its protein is CASRRTSGTYPGELFF.

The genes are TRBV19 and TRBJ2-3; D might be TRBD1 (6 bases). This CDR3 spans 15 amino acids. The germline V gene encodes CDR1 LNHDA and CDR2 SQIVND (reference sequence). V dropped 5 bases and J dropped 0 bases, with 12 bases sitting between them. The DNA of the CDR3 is TGTGCCAGTAGTCTAAGACAGGATAGCACAGATACGCAGTATTTT. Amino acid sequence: CASSLRQDSTDTQYF.

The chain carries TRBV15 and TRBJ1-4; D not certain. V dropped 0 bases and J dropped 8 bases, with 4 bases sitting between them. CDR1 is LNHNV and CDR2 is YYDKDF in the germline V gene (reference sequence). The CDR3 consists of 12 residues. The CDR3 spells CATSRDWEKLFF. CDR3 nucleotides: TGTGCCACCAGCAGAGATTGGGAAAAACTGTTTTTT.

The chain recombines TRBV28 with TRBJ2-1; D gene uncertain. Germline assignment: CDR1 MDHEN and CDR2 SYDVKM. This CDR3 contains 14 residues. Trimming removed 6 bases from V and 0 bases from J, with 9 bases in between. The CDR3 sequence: CASSPTSSYNEQFF. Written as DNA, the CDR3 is TGTGCCAGCAGCCCTACCAGCTCCTACAATGAGCAGTTCTTC.

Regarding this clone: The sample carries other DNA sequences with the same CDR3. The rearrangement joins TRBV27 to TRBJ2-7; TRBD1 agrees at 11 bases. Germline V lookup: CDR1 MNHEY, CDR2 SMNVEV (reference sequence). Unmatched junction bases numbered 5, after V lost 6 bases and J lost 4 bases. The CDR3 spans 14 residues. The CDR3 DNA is TGTGCCAGCAGCCCCGGGACAGGGGGGTACGAGCAGTACTTC. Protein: CASSPGTGGYEQYF.

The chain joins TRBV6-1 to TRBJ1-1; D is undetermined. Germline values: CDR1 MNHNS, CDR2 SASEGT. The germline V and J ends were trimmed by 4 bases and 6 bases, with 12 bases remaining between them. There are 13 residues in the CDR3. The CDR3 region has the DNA TGTGCCAGCAGTGGTGGGTGGACTTCTGAAGCTTTCTTT. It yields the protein CASSGGWTSEAFF.